This is a list of T cell receptor beta chains from one sample in a study of T-cell reconstitution after alpha-beta-depleted transplantation in children. TCRdb re-derived calls from the PCR reads in MiXCR, one entry per CDR3 protein. This sample has about half a million distinct CDR3 sequences, with around an eighth found just once. Material: PBMCs from the stem cell graft donor, obtained from the stem cell graft. The source of these receptors is a human donor who donated a stem cell graft to a child with combined immunodeficiency. The CDR3 runs from the conserved cysteine through the conserved F or W. The order of the fields is J gene, clone size, D gene, V gene, CDR3 DNA, CDR3 protein. D genes are given only for firm matches. Rows give clone size only sometimes, using once, few, many, or a class for an expanded clone.

TRBJ2-7,few,TRBD1,TRBV10-3,TGTGCCATCAGGGGGGGACAGGGGGTCTCCTACGAGCAGTACTTC,CAIRGGQGVSYEQYF
TRBJ2-5,few,NA,TRBV20-1,TGCAGTGCTCGTCCCTCGTCCGAGACCCAGTACTTC,CSARPSSETQYF
TRBJ2-5,NA,NA,TRBV5-1,TGCGCCAGCAGCATCGGGACTTACCAAGAGACCCAGTACTTC,CASSIGTYQETQYF
TRBJ2-2,few,NA,TRBV15,TGTGCCACCAGCAGAGTTGTGGGGCGCCTCACCGGGGAGCTGTTTTTT,CATSRVVGRLTGELFF
TRBJ2-1,few,TRBD2,TRBV9,TGTGCCAGCAGCGTAGTAGATAGCGGGGGGTACAATGAGCAGTTCTTC,CASSVVDSGGYNEQFF
TRBJ2-1,NA,TRBD2,TRBV6-2/TRBV6-3,TGTGCCAGCAGTGACCCTAGCGGGGCATACAATGAGCAGTTCTTC,CASSDPSGAYNEQFF
TRBJ2-1,many,NA,TRBV6-2/TRBV6-3,TGTGCCAGCAGTCCGGGCAATGAGCAGTTCTTC,CASSPGNEQFF
TRBJ1-1,few,NA,TRBV7-9,TGTGCCAGCAGCGACCTCGTGGGAACTGAAGCTTTCTTT,CASSDLVGTEAFF
TRBJ2-1,NA,TRBD1,TRBV11-3,TGTGCCAGCAGTGGCGGGACAGGGGACGGGGATGAGCAGTTCTTC,CASSGGTGDGDEQFF
TRBJ2-1,many,NA,TRBV12-3/TRBV12-4,TGTGCCAGCAGAACTACTAGCTCCTACAATGAGCAGTTCTTC,CASRTTSSYNEQFF
TRBJ2-4,many,NA,TRBV20-1,TGCAGTGTGGTTGGGGGGGCCACCGCCAAAAACATTCAGTACTTC,CSVVGGATAKNIQYF
TRBJ2-3,few,TRBD2,TRBV15,TGTGCCACCAGCCGTGGACTAGTATTTGATACGCAGTATTTT,CATSRGLVFDTQYF
TRBJ2-3,few,NA,TRBV12-3/TRBV12-4,TGTGCCAGCAGCCCTACCCACCCAGGGAGCGCAGATACGCAGTATTTT,CASSPTHPGSADTQYF
TRBJ2-7,few,NA,TRBV20-1,TGCAGTGCTAGAGATCTCGCGAGGGGGGGCGGCTACGAGCAGTACTTC,CSARDLARGGGYEQYF
TRBJ1-1,NA,NA,TRBV7-2,TGTGCCAGCAGACAAAGCCTACAAAACACTGAAGCTTTCTTT,CASRQSLQNTEAFF
TRBJ2-5,few,TRBD1,TRBV27,TGTGCCAGCAGTTTATTTCCGCCGGGACAGGGGGTGCTGAAAGAGACCCAGTACTTC,CASSLFPPGQGVLKETQYF
TRBJ2-3,NA,NA,TRBV5-1,TGCGCCAGCAGCTTGGGCAGCCTAAGCACAGATACGCAGTATTTT,CASSLGSLSTDTQYF
TRBJ1-1,NA,NA,TRBV11-2,TGTGCCAGCAGCTTAAGGACCTCGGGTCCGGCTTTCTTT,CASSLRTSGPAFF
TRBJ2-2,few,NA,TRBV7-2,TGTGCCAGCAGCCCGAGAAGGGATAACACCGGGGAGCTGTTTTTT,CASSPRRDNTGELFF
TRBJ2-1,many,TRBD2,TRBV20-1,TGCAGTGCTGCTAGCGGCGCTTACTACAATGAGCAGTTCTTC,CSAASGAYYNEQFF
TRBJ2-7,NA,NA,TRBV27,TGTGCCAGCAGTTTAAGAGGCGGCGGAGACTACGAGCAGTACTTC,CASSLRGGGDYEQYF
TRBJ1-3,many,NA,TRBV6-5,TGTGCCAGCAGTACAGGAGCTGGAAACACCATATATTTT,CASSTGAGNTIYF
TRBJ2-1,few,NA,TRBV6-5,TGTGCCAGCAGTCACCGGGACCCTGGAGAGCAGTTCTTC,CASSHRDPGEQFF
TRBJ1-5,NA,NA,TRBV12-3/TRBV12-4,TGTGCCAGCAGCCCCGACAGGCGATATCAGCCCCAGCATTTT,CASSPDRRYQPQHF
TRBJ1-2,NA,NA,TRBV12-3/TRBV12-4,TGTGCCAGCAGTTTGGGTCTACTCACCTATGGCTACACCTTC,CASSLGLLTYGYTF
TRBJ2-5,NA,NA,TRBV4-3,TGCGCCAGCAGCCAAGATCCCAGCTTCCCCCAGTACTTC,CASSQDPSFPQYF
TRBJ1-6,NA,NA,TRBV19,TGTGCCAGTAGGAGCCGAAATTCACCCCTCCACTTT,CASRSRNSPLHF
TRBJ2-4,many,NA,TRBV29-1,TGCAGCGTTAGGAAGGGGGGTAGCAAAAACATTCAGTACTTC,CSVRKGGSKNIQYF
TRBJ1-3,many,NA,TRBV5-6,TGTGCCAGCAGCTTGGAACAGGGTTACGGAAACACCATATATTTT,CASSLEQGYGNTIYF
TRBJ2-7,NA,NA,TRBV30,TGTGCCTGGAGTTCTGGACGGTCCTACGAGCAGTACTTC,CAWSSGRSYEQYF
TRBJ2-3,NA,NA,TRBV7-3,TGTGCCAGCAGCCCGGGACGGGGGTATTCAGATACGCAGTATTTT,CASSPGRGYSDTQYF
TRBJ2-7,few,NA,TRBV6-6,TGTGCCAGCGGTCATTTCGACGAGCAGTACTTC,CASGHFDEQYF
TRBJ2-5,NA,NA,TRBV7-2,TGTGCCAGCAAGGCTTTGAACAGCCAAGAGACCCAGTACTTC,CASKALNSQETQYF
TRBJ2-2,few,NA,TRBV27,TGTGCCAGCAGTACAGGACAGCTCACCGGGGAGCTGTTTTTT,CASSTGQLTGELFF
TRBJ2-7,many,TRBD1,TRBV27,TGTGCCAGCAGTCCCCACGGACAGGCGGGCTACGAGCAGTACTTC,CASSPHGQAGYEQYF
TRBJ2-1,NA,TRBD2,TRBV18,TGTGCCAGCTCACCACCGGCGGGAGACAATGAGCAGTTCTTC,CASSPPAGDNEQFF
TRBJ2-1,few,NA,TRBV24-1,TGTGCCACCAGTGATTCTTCTGTCGCGGACTACAATGAGCAGTTCTTC,CATSDSSVADYNEQFF
TRBJ2-1,many,TRBD2,TRBV10-3,TGTGCCATCAGTGAGGGGGGACTAGCGGGAGTTTGGCAGTTCTTC,CAISEGGLAGVWQFF
TRBJ2-5,many,NA,TRBV11-2,TGTGCCAGCAGCTTAGAAAAACTAGGTGCAGAGACCCAGTACTTC,CASSLEKLGAETQYF
TRBJ1-5,NA,NA,TRBV20-1,TGCAGTGCTCGGAGAGGGGGCAATCAGCCCCAGCATTTT,CSARRGGNQPQHF
TRBJ1-2,few,NA,TRBV3-1,TGTGCCAGCAGCCAAGAACAGCCTAAAGGCTACACCTTC,CASSQEQPKGYTF
TRBJ2-1,once,TRBD2,TRBV20-1,TGCAGTGCTACTCCGGGACTAGCGGGAGGGCCCGATGAGCAGTTCTTC,CSATPGLAGGPDEQFF
TRBJ2-3,few,NA,TRBV6-5,TGTGCCAGCAGTTCCGACATCTTCACAGATACGCAGTATTTT,CASSSDIFTDTQYF
TRBJ1-2,NA,NA,TRBV12-3/TRBV12-4,TGTGCCAGCAGTTTTCGACAGGTTAACTATGGCTACACCTTC,CASSFRQVNYGYTF
TRBJ2-4,many,TRBD2,TRBV27,TGTGCCAGCCGCCGGACTAGCGGGATTGACATTCAGTACTTC,CASRRTSGIDIQYF
TRBJ1-5,few,NA,TRBV12-3/TRBV12-4,TGTGCCAGCAGTCGACAGCTTAATCAGCCCCAGCATTTT,CASSRQLNQPQHF
TRBJ2-1,NA,TRBD2,TRBV13,TGTGCCAGCAGCCAATTAGCCGGGGGGGGGGCCCGGGGCAATGAGCAGTTCTTC,CASSQLAGGGARGNEQFF